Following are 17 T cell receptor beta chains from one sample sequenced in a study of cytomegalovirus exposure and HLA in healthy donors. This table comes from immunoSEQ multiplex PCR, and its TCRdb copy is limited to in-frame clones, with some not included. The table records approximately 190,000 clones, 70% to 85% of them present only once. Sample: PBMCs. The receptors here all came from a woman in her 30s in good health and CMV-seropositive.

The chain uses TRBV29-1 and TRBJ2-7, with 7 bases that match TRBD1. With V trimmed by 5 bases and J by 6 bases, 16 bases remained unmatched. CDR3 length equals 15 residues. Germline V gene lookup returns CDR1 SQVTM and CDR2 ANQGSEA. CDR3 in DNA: TGCAGCGTTTGGTGGGCTGAGGGGGCGATAGGCGAGCAGTACTTC. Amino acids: CSVWWAEGAIGEQYF.

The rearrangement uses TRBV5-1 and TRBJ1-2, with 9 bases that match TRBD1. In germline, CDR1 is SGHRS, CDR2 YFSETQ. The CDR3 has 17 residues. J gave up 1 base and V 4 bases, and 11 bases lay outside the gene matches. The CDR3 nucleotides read TGCGCCAGCAGCGTACAGGGGGCCCCTGCCATTAACTATGGCTACACCTTC. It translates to CASSVQGAPAINYGYTF.

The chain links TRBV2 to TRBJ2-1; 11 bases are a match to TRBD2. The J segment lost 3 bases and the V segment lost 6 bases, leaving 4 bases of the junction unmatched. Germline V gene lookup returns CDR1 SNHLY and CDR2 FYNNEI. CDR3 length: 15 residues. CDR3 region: CASSSGTSGYNEQFF. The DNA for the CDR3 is TGTGCCAGCAGCTCCGGGACTAGCGGCTACAATGAGCAGTTCTTC.

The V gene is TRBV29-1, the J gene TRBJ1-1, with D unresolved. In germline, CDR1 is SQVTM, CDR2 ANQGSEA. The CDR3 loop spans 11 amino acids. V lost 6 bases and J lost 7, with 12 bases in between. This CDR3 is CSVKSRGEAFF. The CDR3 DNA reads TGCAGCGTAAAAAGCCGCGGTGAAGCTTTCTTT.

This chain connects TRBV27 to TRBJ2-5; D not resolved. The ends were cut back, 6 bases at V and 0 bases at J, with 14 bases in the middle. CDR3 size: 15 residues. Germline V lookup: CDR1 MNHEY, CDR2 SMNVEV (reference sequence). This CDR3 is CASRPSEMYQETQYF. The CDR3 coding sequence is TGTGCCAGCAGACCCTCGGAGATGTACCAAGAGACCCAGTACTTC.

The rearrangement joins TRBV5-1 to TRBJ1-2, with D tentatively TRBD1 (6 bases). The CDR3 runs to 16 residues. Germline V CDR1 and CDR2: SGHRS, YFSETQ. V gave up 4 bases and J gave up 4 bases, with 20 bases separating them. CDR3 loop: CASSPAPGQWVYGYTF. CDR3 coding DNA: TGCGCCAGCAGCCCAGCACCGGGACAATGGGTCTATGGCTACACCTTC.

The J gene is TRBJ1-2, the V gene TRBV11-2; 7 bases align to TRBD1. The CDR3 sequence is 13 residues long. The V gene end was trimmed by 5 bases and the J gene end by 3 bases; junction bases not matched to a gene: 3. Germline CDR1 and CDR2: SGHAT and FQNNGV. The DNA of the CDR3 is TGTGCCAGCAGCCCGGGACAGCACTATGGCTACACCTTC. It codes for CASSPGQHYGYTF. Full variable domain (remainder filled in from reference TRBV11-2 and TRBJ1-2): EAGVAQSPRYKIIEKRQSVAFWCNPISGHATLYWYQQILGQGPKLLIQFQNNGVVDDSQLPKDRFSAERLKGVDSTLKIQPAKLEDSAVYLCASSPGQHYGYTFGSGTRLTVV.

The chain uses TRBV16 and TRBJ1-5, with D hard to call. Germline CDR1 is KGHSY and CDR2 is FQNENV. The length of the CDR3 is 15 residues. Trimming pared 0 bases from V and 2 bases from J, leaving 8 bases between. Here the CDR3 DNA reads TGTGCCAGCAGCCAATCTCGTGGAGGCAATCAGCCCCAGCATTTT. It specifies CASSQSRGGNQPQHF.

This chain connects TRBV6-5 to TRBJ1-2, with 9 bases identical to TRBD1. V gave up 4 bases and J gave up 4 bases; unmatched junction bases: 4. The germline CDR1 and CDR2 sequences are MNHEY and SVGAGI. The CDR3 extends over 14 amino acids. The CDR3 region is CASSSQGAVYGYTF. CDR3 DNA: TGTGCCAGCAGTTCACAGGGGGCGGTCTATGGCTACACCTTC.

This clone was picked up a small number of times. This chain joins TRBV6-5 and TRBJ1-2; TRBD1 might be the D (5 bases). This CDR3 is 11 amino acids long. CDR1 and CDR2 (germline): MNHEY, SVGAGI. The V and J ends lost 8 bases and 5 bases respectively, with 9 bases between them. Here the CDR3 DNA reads TGTGCCAGCGGGGGGACGTATGGCTACACCTTC. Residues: CASGGTYGYTF.

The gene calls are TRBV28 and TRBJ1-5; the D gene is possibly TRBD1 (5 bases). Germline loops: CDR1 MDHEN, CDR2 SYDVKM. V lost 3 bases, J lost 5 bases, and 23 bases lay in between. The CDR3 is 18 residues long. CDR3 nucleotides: TGTGCCAGCAGTTTGGGGGAGGGAGCATTCGGACTTTATCAGCCCCAGCATTTT. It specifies CASSLGEGAFGLYQPQHF.

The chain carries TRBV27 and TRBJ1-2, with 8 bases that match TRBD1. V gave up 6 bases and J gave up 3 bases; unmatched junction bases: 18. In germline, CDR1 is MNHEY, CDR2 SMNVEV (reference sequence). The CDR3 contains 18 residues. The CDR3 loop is CASSQSKPTGTGHYGYTF. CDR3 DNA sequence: TGTGCCAGCAGCCAATCGAAACCCACCGGGACAGGACACTATGGCTACACCTTC.

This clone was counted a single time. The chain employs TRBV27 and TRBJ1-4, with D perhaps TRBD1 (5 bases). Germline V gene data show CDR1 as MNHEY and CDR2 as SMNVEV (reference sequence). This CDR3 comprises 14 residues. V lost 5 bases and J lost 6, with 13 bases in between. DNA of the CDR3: TGTGCCAGCAGTAGGGCAGGGTACTATGAAAAACTGTTTTTT. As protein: CASSRAGYYEKLFF.

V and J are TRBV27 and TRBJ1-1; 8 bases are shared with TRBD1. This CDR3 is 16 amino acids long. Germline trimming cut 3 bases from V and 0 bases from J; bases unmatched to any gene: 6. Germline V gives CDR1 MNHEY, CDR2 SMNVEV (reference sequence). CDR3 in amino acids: CASSLGTGWMNTEAFF. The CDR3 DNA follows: TGTGCCAGCAGTTTGGGGACAGGATGGATGAACACTGAAGCTTTCTTT.

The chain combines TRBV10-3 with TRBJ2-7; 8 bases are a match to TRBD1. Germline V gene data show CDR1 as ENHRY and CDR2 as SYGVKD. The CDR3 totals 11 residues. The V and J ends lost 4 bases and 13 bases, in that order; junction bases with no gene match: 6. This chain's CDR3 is CAISGPGGAYF. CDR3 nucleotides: TGTGCCATCAGTGGGCCAGGGGGCGCCTACTTC.

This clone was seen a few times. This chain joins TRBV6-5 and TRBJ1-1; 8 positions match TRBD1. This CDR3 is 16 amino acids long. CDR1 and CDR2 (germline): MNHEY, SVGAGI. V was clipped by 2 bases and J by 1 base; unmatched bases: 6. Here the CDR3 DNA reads TGTGCCAGCAGTTACGGAGGGGGACAGGAGAACACTGAAGCTTTCTTT. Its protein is CASSYGGGQENTEAFF.

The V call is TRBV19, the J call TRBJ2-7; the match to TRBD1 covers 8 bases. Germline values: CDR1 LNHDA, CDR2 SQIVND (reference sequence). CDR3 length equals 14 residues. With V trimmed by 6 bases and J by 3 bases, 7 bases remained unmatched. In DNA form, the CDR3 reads TGTGCCAGTAGCCCCGGGACAGGTTTCTACGAGCAGTACTTC. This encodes CASSPGTGFYEQYF. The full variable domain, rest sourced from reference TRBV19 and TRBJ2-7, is DGGITQSPKYLFRKEGQNVTLSCEQNLNHDAMYWYRQDPGQGLRLIYYSQIVNDFQKGDIAEGYSVSREKKESFPLTVTSAQKNPTAFYLCASSPGTGFYEQYFGPGTRLTVT.